This is a list of T cell receptor beta chains from one sample in a study of blood T cell repertoires in COVID-19. TCRdb's table, derived via immunoSEQ multiplex PCR, lists solely in-frame clones and lacks some. In the table there are about 11,000 clones, 84% of which are singletons. Input material: peripheral blood. All receptors come from a man in his fifties or sixties with active COVID-19. The CDR3 runs from the conserved cysteine through the conserved F or W.

v_gene	j_gene	CDR3aa
TRBV7-2	TRBJ2-7	CASSLVPGGEQYF
TRBV7-2	TRBJ1-3	CASSSHGQGRSGNTIYF
TRBV24-1	TRBJ2-3	CATSDTRGNTDTQYF
TRBV21-1	NA	CASSSRQGPQETQYF
TRBV4-1	TRBJ2-7	CASSQDQLGGRGKGTYEQYF
TRBV29-1	TRBJ2-3	CSVALAGDRTDTQYF
TRBV6-6	TRBJ1-1	CAHTGDRGSTEAFF
TRBV9	TRBJ1-4	CASSVDGEDEKLFF
TRBV14	TRBJ1-1	CASSQDRGSRILNTEAFF
TRBV9	TRBJ2-1	CASSSGTSGSYNEQFF
TRBV3-1/TRBV3-2	TRBJ1-1	CASSPDNGGQGEAFF
TRBV2	TRBJ1-2	CASRQQGSNYGYTF
TRBV23-1	TRBJ1-6	CASSQSGAGTARGSYNSPLHF
TRBV6-5	TRBJ2-5	CASSLGQGGETQYF
TRBV4-2	TRBJ2-7	CASSQVGTFTEQYF
TRBV27	TRBJ2-7	CASSFTSAGEQYF
TRBV7-6	TRBJ2-5	CASSLNAGVSQETQYF
TRBV24-1	TRBJ1-2	CATSDSDSLRGYTF